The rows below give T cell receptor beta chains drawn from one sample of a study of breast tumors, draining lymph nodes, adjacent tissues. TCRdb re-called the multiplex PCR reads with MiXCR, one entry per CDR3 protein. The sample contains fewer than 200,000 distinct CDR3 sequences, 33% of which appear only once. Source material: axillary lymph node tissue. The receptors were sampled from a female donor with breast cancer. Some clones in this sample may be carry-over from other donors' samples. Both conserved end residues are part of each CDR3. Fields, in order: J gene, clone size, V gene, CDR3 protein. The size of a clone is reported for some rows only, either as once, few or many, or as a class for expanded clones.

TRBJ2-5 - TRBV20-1 CSARGLAGGTETQYF
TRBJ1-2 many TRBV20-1 CSAHAGTGYIDGYTF
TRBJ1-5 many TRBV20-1 CSARGVGSQHF
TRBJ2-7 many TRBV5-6 CASSLLGQAESAMYEQYF
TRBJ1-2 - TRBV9 CASSAQTGVPLNYGYTF
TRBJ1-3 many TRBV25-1 CASSDQNSNTIYF
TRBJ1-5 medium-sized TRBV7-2 CASSLGHRGQPQHF
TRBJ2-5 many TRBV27 CASRETQYF
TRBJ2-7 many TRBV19 CASSIRTSGSVDEQYF
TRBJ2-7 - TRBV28 CASSSRDSSSYEQYF
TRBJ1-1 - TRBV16 CASSHSYGNTEAFF
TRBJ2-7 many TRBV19 CASSIAPARYEQYF
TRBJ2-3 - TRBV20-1 CSALDRVGHNEQYF
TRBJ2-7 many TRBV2 CASSEPWDLTEQYF
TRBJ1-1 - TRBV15 CATASDAMNAEAFF
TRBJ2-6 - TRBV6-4 CASSEGQGLSGANVLTF
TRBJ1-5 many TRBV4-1 CASSQTSSNRLGQPQHF
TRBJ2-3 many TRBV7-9 CASSLAGSSGTTDTQYF
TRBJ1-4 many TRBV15 CATSREEGLVGKLFF
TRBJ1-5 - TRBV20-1 CSARDTRPGTGQVQPQHF
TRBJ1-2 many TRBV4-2 CASSQAQTGGTEGYTF
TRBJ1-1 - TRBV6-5 CASSYQGVENTEAFF
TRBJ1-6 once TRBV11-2 CASSLDRQLCSYNSPLHF
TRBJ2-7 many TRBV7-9 CASSPPSGPGQYF
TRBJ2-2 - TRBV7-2 CASSVQGARYTGELFF
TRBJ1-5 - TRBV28 CASSLTGGSQPQHF